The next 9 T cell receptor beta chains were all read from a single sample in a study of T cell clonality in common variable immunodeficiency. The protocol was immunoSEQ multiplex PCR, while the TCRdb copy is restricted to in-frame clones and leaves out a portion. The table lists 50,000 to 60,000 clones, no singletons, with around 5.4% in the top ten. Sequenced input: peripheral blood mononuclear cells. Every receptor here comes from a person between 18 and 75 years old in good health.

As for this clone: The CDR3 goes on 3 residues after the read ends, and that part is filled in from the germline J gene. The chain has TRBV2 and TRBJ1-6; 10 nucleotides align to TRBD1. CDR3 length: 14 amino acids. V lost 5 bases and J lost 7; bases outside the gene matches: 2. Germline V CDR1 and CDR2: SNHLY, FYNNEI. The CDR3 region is CASSRTGGNSPLHF. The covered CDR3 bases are TGTGCCAGCAGTAGGACAGGGGGGAATTCACCC.

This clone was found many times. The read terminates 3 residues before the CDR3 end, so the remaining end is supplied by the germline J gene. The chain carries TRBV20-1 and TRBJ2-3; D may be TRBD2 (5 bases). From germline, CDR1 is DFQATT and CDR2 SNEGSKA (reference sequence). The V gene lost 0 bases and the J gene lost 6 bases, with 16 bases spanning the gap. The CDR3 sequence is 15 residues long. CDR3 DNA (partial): TGCAGTGCTAGAGATACCAGCGGAGTCCCCGATACG. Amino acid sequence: CSARDTSGVPDT. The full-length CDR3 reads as CSARDTSGVPDTQYF.

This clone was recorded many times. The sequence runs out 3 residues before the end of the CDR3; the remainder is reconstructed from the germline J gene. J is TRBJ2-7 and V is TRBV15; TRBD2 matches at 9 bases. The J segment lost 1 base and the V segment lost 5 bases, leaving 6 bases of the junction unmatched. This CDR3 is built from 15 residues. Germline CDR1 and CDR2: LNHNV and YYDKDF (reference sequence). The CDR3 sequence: CATSWGLADSYEQYF. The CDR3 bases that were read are TGTGCCACCAGCTGGGGACTAGCTGATTCCTACGAG.

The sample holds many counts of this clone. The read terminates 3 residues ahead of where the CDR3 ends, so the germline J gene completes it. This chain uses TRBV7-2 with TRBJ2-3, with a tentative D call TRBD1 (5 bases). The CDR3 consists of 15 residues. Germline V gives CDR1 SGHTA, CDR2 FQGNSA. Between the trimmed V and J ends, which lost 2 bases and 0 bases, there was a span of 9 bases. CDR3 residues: CASSLTGTSTDTQYF. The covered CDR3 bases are TGTGCCAGCAGCTTAACAGGTACTAGCACAGATACG.

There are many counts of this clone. CDR3 loop: CASSYSGSRLRYEQYF. The sequenced part of the CDR3 DNA is TGCGCCAGCAGCTATAGCGGGAGCAGGCTACGATACGAG. The V gene is TRBV5-1, the J gene TRBJ2-7; 9 bases agree with TRBD2. The read ends 3 residues shy of where the CDR3 ends; the end is completed using the germline J gene. This CDR3 comprises 16 residues. V shed 3 bases and J 4 bases; nucleotides not matched to a gene: 11. Germline V gene lookup returns CDR1 SGHRS and CDR2 YFSETQ.

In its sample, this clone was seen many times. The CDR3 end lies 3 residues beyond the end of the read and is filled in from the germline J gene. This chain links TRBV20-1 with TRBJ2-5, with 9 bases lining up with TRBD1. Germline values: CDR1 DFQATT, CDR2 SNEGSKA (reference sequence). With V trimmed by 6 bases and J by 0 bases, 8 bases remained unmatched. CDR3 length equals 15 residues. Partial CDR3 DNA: TGCAGTGCCCCGACCAGGACAGGGGACCAAGAGACC. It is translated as CSAPTRTGDQET. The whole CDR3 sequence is CSAPTRTGDQETQYF.

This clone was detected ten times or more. The DNA read from the CDR3 is TGTGCCAGCTCACCACCGGTGACTAGCGGGGTGTTCACAGATACG. Encoded protein: CASSPPVTSGVFTDT. The whole CDR3 reads CASSPPVTSGVFTDTQYF. The genes are TRBV18 and TRBJ2-3; 11 bases fit TRBD2. The read is 3 residues too short to cover the CDR3 end, so that end is filled in from the germline J gene. Germline V gives CDR1 KGHSH, CDR2 LQKENI. CDR3 length: 18 amino acids. Losses at the gene ends were 0 bases for V and 2 bases for J; bases not matched to a gene: 7.

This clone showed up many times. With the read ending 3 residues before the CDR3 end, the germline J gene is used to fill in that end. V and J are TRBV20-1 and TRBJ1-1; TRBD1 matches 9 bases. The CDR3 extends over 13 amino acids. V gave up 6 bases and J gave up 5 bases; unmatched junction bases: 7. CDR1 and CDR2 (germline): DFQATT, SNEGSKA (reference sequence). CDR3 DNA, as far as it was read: TGCAGTGCGCCTAGACAGGGGGGAACTGAA. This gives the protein CSAPRQGGTE. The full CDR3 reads CSAPRQGGTEAFF.

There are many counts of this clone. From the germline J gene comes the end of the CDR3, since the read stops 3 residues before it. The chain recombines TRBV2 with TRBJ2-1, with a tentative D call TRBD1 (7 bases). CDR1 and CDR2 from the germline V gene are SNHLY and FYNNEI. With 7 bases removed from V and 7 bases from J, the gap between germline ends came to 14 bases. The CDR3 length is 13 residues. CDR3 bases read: TGTGCCAGCACGGGGGAACAGGGGAATGAG. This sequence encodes CASTGEQGNE. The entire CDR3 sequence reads CASTGEQGNEQFF.